This TCR beta chain was captured by sequencing in a study of blood T cell repertoires in COVID-19. On the study more broadly: Samples came from the United States, Italy and Spain, spanning acute and convalescent COVID-19. In each case, the material was cDNA or gDNA derived from T cells, B-cell-depleted T cells, or PBMCs.

V shed 5 bases and J 11 bases; nucleotides not matched to a gene: 19. This CDR3 is 16 amino acids long. CDR1 and CDR2 (germline): MNHEY, SMNVEV (reference sequence). In the original analysis: Quantification of nucleated cells was approximated via reference gene primer amplification. Method: immunoSEQ multiplex PCR; TCRdb's copy keeps in-frame clones and lacks some. V, J and clone size are taken as reported in that table, and D and trimming were inferred from the DNA itself. The sample shows roughly 180,000 clones, approximately 88% of them seen only once. The V gene is TRBV27, the J gene TRBJ1-1; TRBD1 aligns across 8 bases. What was sequenced was peripheral blood. This receptor was obtained from a woman in her thirties with acute or convalescent COVID-19. CDR3 sequence (DNA): TGTGCCAGCAGTACTACCAAAGGACAGGGTGATATTTGGGCTTTCTTT. As protein: CASSTTKGQGDIWAFF.